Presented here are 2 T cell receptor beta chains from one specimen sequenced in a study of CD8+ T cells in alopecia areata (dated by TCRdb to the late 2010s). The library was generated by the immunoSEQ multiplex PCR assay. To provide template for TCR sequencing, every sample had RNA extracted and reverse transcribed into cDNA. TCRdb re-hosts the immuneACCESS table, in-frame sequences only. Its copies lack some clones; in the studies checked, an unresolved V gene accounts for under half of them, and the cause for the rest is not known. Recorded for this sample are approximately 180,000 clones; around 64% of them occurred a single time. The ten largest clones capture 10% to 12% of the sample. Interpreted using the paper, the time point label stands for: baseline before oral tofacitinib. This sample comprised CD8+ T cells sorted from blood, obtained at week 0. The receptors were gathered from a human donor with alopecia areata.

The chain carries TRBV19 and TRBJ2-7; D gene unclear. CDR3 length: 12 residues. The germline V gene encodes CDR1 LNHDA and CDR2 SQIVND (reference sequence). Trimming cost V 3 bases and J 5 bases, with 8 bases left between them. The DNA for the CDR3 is TGTGCCAGTAGTATGGTGGGCGACGAGCAGTACTTC. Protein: CASSMVGDEQYF. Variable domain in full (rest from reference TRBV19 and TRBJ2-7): DGGITQSPKYLFRKEGQNVTLSCEQNLNHDAMYWYRQDPGQGLRLIYYSQIVNDFQKGDIAEGYSVSREKKESFPLTVTSAQKNPTAFYLCASSMVGDEQYFGPGTRLTVT.

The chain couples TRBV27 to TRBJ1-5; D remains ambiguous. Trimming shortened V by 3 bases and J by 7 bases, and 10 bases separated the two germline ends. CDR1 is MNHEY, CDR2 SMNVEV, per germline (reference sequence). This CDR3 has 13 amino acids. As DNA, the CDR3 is TGTGCCAGCAGTTTCTCGCCGAACCAGCCCCAGCATTTT. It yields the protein CASSFSPNQPQHF.